This passage covers 21 T cell receptor beta chains from one sample sequenced in a study of T-cell memory formation after mild COVID-19. Via MiXCR, TCRdb re-called the 5' RACE reads, giving one row per CDR3 protein. The sample shows 350,000 to 450,000 distinct CDR3 sequences, around 20% of them seen only once. The sample was PBMCs or a T cell subset sorted from them (not recorded which). The source of these receptors is an adult woman who had mild COVID-19 (a few samples of this study predate the infection). Cell type and time point are not known.

The chain couples TRBV24-1 to TRBJ2-5; D call uncertain. Trimming shortened V by 3 bases and J by 5 bases, and 18 bases separated the two germline ends. CDR1 is KGHDR, CDR2 SFDVKD, per germline. The CDR3 consists of 16 residues. The CDR3, as DNA: TGTGCCACCAGTGATGAGCCGGGCCAAATCTTGGAGACCCAGTACTTC. Protein sequence: CATSDEPGQILETQYF.

This clonotype turned up a few times. This chain uses TRBV4-1 with TRBJ2-4, with TRBD1 as a possible D gene (6 bases). CDR1 and CDR2 from the germline V gene are MGHRA and YSYEKL. V was cut by 1 base and J by 2 bases, with 12 bases left in between. The CDR3 spans 16 residues. The CDR3 bases are TGCGCCAGCAGCCAAGTAGGCAGGGGAACCAAAAACATTCAGTACTTC. Translated: CASSQVGRGTKNIQYF.

At least ten counts were recorded for this clonotype. The chain is built from TRBV5-1 and TRBJ2-1; 9 nucleotides line up with TRBD2. With 4 bases clipped from V and 7 bases from J, the junction kept 9 bases outside the gene matches. CDR1 and CDR2 from the germline V gene are SGHRS and YFSETQ. CDR3 length: 15 amino acids. The CDR3 region is CASSPIAGVGNEQFF. In nucleotides, the CDR3 is TGCGCCAGCAGCCCAATAGCGGGAGTGGGTAATGAGCAGTTCTTC. The full variable domain, in which reference TRBV5-1 and TRBJ2-1 provide the parts outside the CDR3, is KAGVTQTPRYLIKTRGQQVTLSCSPISGHRSVSWYQQTPGQGLQFLFEYFSETQRNKGNFPGRFSGRQFSNSRSEMNVSTLELGDSALYLCASSPIAGVGNEQFFGPGTRLTVL.

The chain joins TRBV2 to TRBJ2-7; the D gene is possibly TRBD1 (6 bases). Looked up from germline, CDR1 is SNHLY and CDR2 is FYNNEI. V was trimmed by 4 bases and J by 10 bases, leaving 11 bases between them. The CDR3 runs 11 residues. CDR3 bases: TGTGCCAGCAGTGTGGACAGACCTCAGTACTTC. Translated, it gives CASSVDRPQYF.

The chain carries TRBV10-3 and TRBJ1-1, with TRBD1 matching over 8 bases. Per germline, CDR1 ENHRY and CDR2 SYGVKD. This CDR3 has 14 residues. V was pared by 6 bases and J by 1 base, with 4 bases of the junction left unmatched. CDR3 DNA: TGTGCCATCAGCTTTACAGGGGGGAACACTGAAGCTTTCTTT. It is translated as CAISFTGGNTEAFF.

This clonotype was counted between two and nine times. This chain uses TRBV5-1 with TRBJ2-7, with 10 bases lining up with TRBD1. Germline V lookup: CDR1 SGHRS, CDR2 YFSETQ. The junction had 4 bases not matched to a gene; V was cut back by 6 bases and J by 4 bases. The CDR3 extends over 13 amino acids. This CDR3 is CASNPGQGYEQYF. CDR3 nucleotides: TGCGCCAGCAACCCGGGACAGGGGTACGAGCAGTACTTC.

The CDR3 sequence is CATSDLSRDRGTGGNTGELFF. The CDR3 bases are TGTGCCACCAGTGATTTGTCCCGGGACAGGGGGACCGGGGGCAACACCGGGGAGCTGTTTTTT. The J gene is TRBJ2-2, the V gene TRBV24-1; TRBD1 agrees at 11 bases. The CDR3 extends over 21 amino acids. Germline V lookup: CDR1 KGHDR, CDR2 SFDVKD. V lost 0 bases and J lost 2; bases outside the gene matches: 13.

This clonotype was recorded only once. The chain is built from TRBV11-2 and TRBJ2-2; 9 nucleotides agree with TRBD1. Germline V gives CDR1 SGHAT, CDR2 FQNNGV. This CDR3 spans 15 amino acids. V was clipped by 3 bases and J by 7 bases; unmatched bases: 6. CDR3 sequence: CASSFLQGAGGELFF. For the CDR3, the DNA is TGTGCCAGCAGCTTCTTACAGGGGGCTGGCGGGGAGCTGTTTTTT.

In this sample, this clonotype turned up a few times. The chain combines TRBV3-1 with TRBJ2-1, with TRBD2 identical over 9 bases. Germline values: CDR1 LGHDT, CDR2 YNNKEL (reference sequence). V lost 4 bases and J lost 15; bases outside the gene matches: 10. This CDR3 contains 13 residues. CDR3 protein: CASSPRAGGAGFF. For the CDR3, the DNA is TGTGCCAGCAGCCCTCGCGCGGGGGGGGCCGGGTTCTTC.

This clonotype was observed a handful of times. The V gene is TRBV5-5, the J gene TRBJ2-5; D not certain. Germline CDR1 SGHKS, CDR2 YYEKEE (reference sequence). V dropped 2 bases and J dropped 3 bases, with 5 bases sitting between them. CDR3 length: 12 residues. CDR3 amino acids: CASSFWEETQYF. The DNA of the CDR3 is TGTGCCAGCAGCTTTTGGGAAGAGACCCAGTACTTC.

There are many counts of this clonotype. The chain is built from TRBV10-3 and TRBJ2-7; TRBD1 matches at 10 bases. Germline CDR1 is ENHRY and CDR2 is SYGVKD. V shed 3 bases and J 6 bases; nucleotides not matched to a gene: 5. There are 14 residues in the CDR3. The chain's CDR3 is CAISEDRGRIEQYF. CDR3 coding DNA: TGTGCCATCAGTGAAGACAGGGGGCGGATCGAGCAGTACTTC.

This chain joins TRBV12-3 or TRBV12-4 and TRBJ2-7, with 7 bases lining up with TRBD1. V lost 3 bases and J lost 2; bases outside the gene matches: 7. The CDR3 runs 15 residues. The CDR3, as DNA: TGTGCCAGCAGTTTTGGCGACAGGGTTACCTACGAGCAGTACTTC. It specifies CASSFGDRVTYEQYF.

This clonotype was seen many times. The J gene is TRBJ2-1, the V gene TRBV5-6, with D tentatively TRBD1 (5 bases). The V end was cut by 0 bases, the J end by 7 bases, with 14 bases between. The CDR3 covers 15 residues. Germline loops: CDR1 SGHDT, CDR2 YYEEEE. The CDR3 protein is CASSLEGYSRNEQFF. CDR3 coding DNA: TGTGCCAGCAGCTTGGAGGGGTATTCTCGTAATGAGCAGTTCTTC.

This clonotype was observed a handful of times. The CDR3 loop is CASSLEVPETQYF. The CDR3, as DNA: TGTGCCAGCAGCTTAGAGGTCCCGGAGACCCAGTACTTC. This chain uses TRBV7-9 with TRBJ2-5; D remains ambiguous. V lost 1 base and J 5 bases, leaving 8 bases between the germline ends. CDR1 SEHNR and CDR2 FQNEAQ come from the germline V gene (reference sequence). This CDR3 region has 13 residues.

This clonotype was seen many times. One end of the junction is discordant with germline, which a read error may explain. The chain uses TRBV12-3 or TRBV12-4 and TRBJ2-2; 13 bases fit TRBD2. The CDR3 spans 16 residues. CDR3 residues: CASSLGLAGNTGELFF. The CDR3 DNA reads TGCGCCAGCAGCTTGGGACTAGCGGGAAACACCGGGGAGCTGTTTTTT.

This clonotype turned up a few times. CDR3 DNA: TGTGCCAGCAGCCTCCGGGTTCCTGGAGCCTACGAGCAGTACTTC. This gives the protein CASSLRVPGAYEQYF. The rearrangement links TRBV7-2 to TRBJ2-7; D uncertain. V dropped 5 bases and J dropped 2 bases, with 16 bases sitting between them. The germline V gene encodes CDR1 SGHTA and CDR2 FQGNSA. The CDR3 extends over 15 amino acids. Drawing the rest from reference TRBV7-2 and TRBJ2-7, the complete variable domain is GAGVSQSPSNKVTEKGKDVELRCDPISGHTALYWYRQSLGQGLEFLIYFQGNSAPDKSGLPSDRFSAERTGGSVSTLTIQRTQQEDSAVYLCASSLRVPGAYEQYFGPGTRLTVT.

The chain has TRBV7-3 and TRBJ2-1, with D possibly matching TRBD1 (5 bases). The CDR3 spans 16 residues. Trimming stripped 5 bases from V and 0 bases from J, with 14 bases between. CDR1 is SGHTA and CDR2 is FQGTGA in the germline V gene. Here the CDR3 reads CASSEGVPISYNEQFF. The CDR3 bases are TGTGCCAGCAGCGAAGGGGTACCGATCTCCTACAATGAGCAGTTCTTC. The complete variable domain, with remaining parts taken from reference TRBV7-3 and TRBJ2-1, reads GAGVSQTPSNKVTEKGKYVELRCDPISGHTALYWYRQSLGQGPEFLIYFQGTGAADDSGLPNDRFFAVRPEGSVSTLKIQRTERGDSAVYLCASSEGVPISYNEQFFGPGTRLTVL.

This clonotype occurred a few times. V gene TRBV12-3 or TRBV12-4 combines with J gene TRBJ1-1, with 7 bases fitting TRBD1. After removal of 6 bases from V and 1 base from J, the junction contained 5 bases not matched to a gene. CDR3 length equals 14 residues. CDR3 loop: CASRLPGGNTEAFF. DNA for the CDR3: TGTGCCAGCAGACTACCAGGGGGGAACACTGAAGCTTTCTTT.

This clonotype was counted a few times. The CDR3 nucleotides are TGTGCCAGCAGTTTCTCCAGGGTGAACACTGAAGCTTTCTTT. It encodes CASSFSRVNTEAFF. The V and J genes are TRBV12-3 or TRBV12-4 and TRBJ1-1, with a tentative D call TRBD1 (5 bases). The CDR3 has 14 amino acids. Trimming removed 3 bases from V and 0 bases from J, with 8 bases in between.

This clonotype was recorded a few times. The chain has TRBV7-6 and TRBJ1-3, with no clear D. The ends were cut back, 5 bases at V and 2 bases at J, with 13 bases in the middle. The CDR3 is made up of 15 amino acids. The germline CDR1 and CDR2 sequences are SGHVS and FNYEAQ. CDR3 sequence (DNA): TGTGCCAGCAGCAGAGGGCAGACAACTGGAAACACCATATATTTT. Encoded protein: CASSRGQTTGNTIYF. Together with reference TRBV7-6 and TRBJ1-3, the CDR3 gives the full variable domain: GAGVSQSPRYKVTKRGQDVALRCDPISGHVSLYWYRQALGQGPEFLTYFNYEAQQDKSGLPNDRFSAERPEGSISTLTIQRTEQRDSAMYRCASSRGQTTGNTIYFGEGSWLTVV.

This chain joins TRBV7-9 and TRBJ2-2; possible D gene TRBD1, 5 bases. CDR3 length: 15 residues. The V end lost 2 bases, the J end lost 4 bases, and 11 bases lay between the germline ends. Looked up from germline, CDR1 is SEHNR and CDR2 is FQNEAQ (reference sequence). The CDR3 is CASSLSGHLTGELFF. The DNA for the CDR3 is TGTGCCAGCAGCTTAAGTGGACACCTCACCGGGGAGCTGTTTTTT.